The 23 T cell receptor beta chains given below trace back to one sample, sequenced in a study of regulatory T cells in long-lasting Graves disease. Described time point: newly diagnosed GD, antithyroid drugs for less than 3 months. Extracted RNA from PBMCs served as the source of the TCR library. Sequencing libraries for TCR beta were prepared with iRepertoire HTBI primers and Arm-PCR of CDR3 regions. One entry per CDR3 protein, called by TCRdb with MiXCR from the multiplex PCR reads. This sample has 300,000 to 450,000 distinct CDR3 sequences, with roughly 16% found just once. The material was peripheral blood mononuclear cells (PBMCs), obtained at new diagnosis, from a patient treated with antithyroid drugs. These receptors were collected from a female donor with Graves disease.

The chain uses TRBV24-1 and TRBJ2-7; 9 bases line up with TRBD1. Germline V CDR1 and CDR2: KGHDR, SFDVKD. This CDR3 is 14 amino acids long. The V segment lost 6 bases and the J segment 8 bases; nucleotides outside the gene matches: 10. The CDR3: CATSNTGTGPKQYF. CDR3 nucleotide sequence: TGTGCCACCAGTAATACCGGGACAGGGCCCAAGCAGTACTTC.

This clonotype has at least ten counts. The chain is built from TRBV4-1 and TRBJ2-3; no clear D. There are 15 residues in the CDR3. Germline CDR1 MGHRA, CDR2 YSYEKL. The V and J ends lost 0 bases and 2 bases respectively, with 9 bases between them. CDR3 amino acids: CASSQEGPPTDTQYF. The CDR3 nucleotides read TGCGCCAGCAGCCAAGAGGGCCCCCCCACAGATACGCAGTATTTT.

This clonotype was counted only a few times. The J gene is TRBJ2-1, the V gene TRBV9; the match to TRBD2 covers 9 bases. The length of the CDR3 is 18 residues. The J segment lost 4 bases and the V segment lost 2 bases, leaving 13 bases of the junction unmatched. Germline lookup yields CDR1 SGDLS and CDR2 YYNGEE. The chain's CDR3 is CASSVPGGGGGAYNEQFF. In nucleotides, the CDR3 is TGTGCCAGCAGCGTCCCCGGGGGTGGCGGGGGGGCTTACAATGAGCAGTTCTTC.

In its sample, this clonotype was seen many times. The chain uses TRBV11-2 and TRBJ1-6; D unresolved. The germline V gene encodes CDR1 SGHAT and CDR2 FQNNGV. V was shortened by 5 bases and J by 2 bases, with 4 bases between the two germline ends. The length of the CDR3 is 13 residues. CDR3 bases: TGTGCCAGCAGCCGCACCTATAATTCACCCCTCCACTTT. Translation gives CASSRTYNSPLHF.

The chain links TRBV6-1 to TRBJ2-3; the match to TRBD1 covers 7 bases. After removal of 6 bases from V and 4 bases from J, the junction contained 10 bases not matched to a gene. Germline assignment: CDR1 MNHNS and CDR2 SASEGT. This CDR3 comprises 15 residues. CDR3 nucleotides: TGTGCCAGCAGAACCGACAGGGCTTTTGCAGATACGCAGTATTTT. It encodes CASRTDRAFADTQYF.

This clonotype was seen a handful of times. The chain recombines TRBV6-1 with TRBJ1-2, with D possibly matching TRBD1 (6 bases). Germline CDR1 reads MNHNS; CDR2 reads SASEGT. V was trimmed by 7 bases and J by 9 bases, leaving 12 bases between them. The CDR3 covers 11 residues. The CDR3 DNA is TGTGCCAGCAAGGGGGTTGAGAGCTACACCTTC. Translation: CASKGVESYTF.

This clonotype was seen at least ten times. The chain links TRBV7-9 to TRBJ2-1; no firm D call. Germline V lookup: CDR1 SEHNR, CDR2 FQNEAQ (reference sequence). CDR3 length: 16 amino acids. V was clipped by 1 base and J by 4 bases, with 14 bases between them. This chain's CDR3 is CASSLGYLPKYNEQFF. The CDR3 nucleotides are TGTGCCAGCAGCTTAGGATACCTCCCCAAGTACAATGAGCAGTTCTTC.

The chain joins TRBV19 to TRBJ1-5; D gene unclear. The CDR3 consists of 15 residues. With 7 bases removed from V and 0 bases from J, the gap between germline ends came to 13 bases. Germline V gene data show CDR1 as LNHDA and CDR2 as SQIVND (reference sequence). CDR3 nucleotides: TGTGCCAGTAAAGAAACGGCGTATAGCAATCAGCCCCAGCATTTT. It encodes CASKETAYSNQPQHF.

V usage is TRBV24-1 and J usage is TRBJ2-5; no reliable D call. The germline gives CDR1 KGHDR, CDR2 SFDVKD. The CDR3 has 16 amino acids. Trimming took off 5 bases at V and 1 base at J, with 16 bases between the two ends. The CDR3 spells CATSVIGPASQETQYF. CDR3 DNA sequence: TGTGCCACCAGTGTGATCGGACCTGCAAGCCAAGAGACCCAGTACTTC.

This clonotype was recorded a few times. This chain uses TRBV7-6 with TRBJ2-1; 10 bases fit TRBD2. This CDR3 region has 16 residues. Per germline, CDR1 SGHVS and CDR2 FNYEAQ. V was pared by 5 bases and J by 4 bases, with 8 bases of the junction left unmatched. The CDR3 loop reads CASSLTSGLAYNEQFF. The CDR3 DNA reads TGTGCCAGCAGCCTTACCTCGGGACTAGCGTACAATGAGCAGTTCTTC. Full variable domain (remainder filled in from reference TRBV7-6 and TRBJ2-1): GAGVSQSPRYKVTKRGQDVALRCDPISGHVSLYWYRQALGQGPEFLTYFNYEAQQDKSGLPNDRFSAERPEGSISTLTIQRTEQRDSAMYRCASSLTSGLAYNEQFFGPGTRLTVL.

The rearrangement uses TRBV13 and TRBJ2-7; 10 nucleotides match TRBD1. J lost 7 bases, V lost 5 bases, and 11 bases had no gene match. Germline values: CDR1 PRHDT, CDR2 FYEKMQ (reference sequence). This CDR3 region has 15 residues. CDR3 in DNA: TGTGCCAGCAGCATATGGGACAGGGGATCTCGAGAGCAGTACTTC. Protein sequence: CASSIWDRGSREQYF.

This clonotype was counted many times. The V gene is TRBV3-1, the J gene TRBJ1-2; possibly TRBD1 for D (6 bases). Germline V gives CDR1 LGHDT, CDR2 YNNKEL (reference sequence). Between the trimmed V and J ends, which lost 1 base and 5 bases, there was a span of 14 bases. This CDR3 region has 15 residues. The CDR3 region is CASSQVGGQSYGYTF. CDR3 nucleotide sequence: TGTGCCAGCAGCCAAGTTGGGGGCCAGTCTTATGGCTACACCTTC.

This clonotype appeared many times. The rearrangement joins TRBV18 to TRBJ2-5, with no clear D. Looked up from germline, CDR1 is KGHSH and CDR2 is LQKENI. CDR3 size: 12 residues. V lost 2 bases, J lost 5 bases, and 6 bases lay in between. CDR3 loop: CASSPAWETQYF. In nucleotides, the CDR3 is TGTGCCAGCTCACCAGCTTGGGAGACCCAGTACTTC. Drawing the rest from reference TRBV18 and TRBJ2-5, the complete variable domain is NAGVMQNPRHLVRRRGQEARLRCSPMKGHSHVYWYRQLPEEGLKFMVYLQKENIIDESGMPKERFSAEFPKEGPSILRIQQVVRGDSAAYFCASSPAWETQYFGPGTRLLVL.

This clonotype came up many times. The rearrangement uses TRBV28 and TRBJ2-7; perhaps TRBD1 as D (6 bases). The CDR3 loop spans 15 amino acids. V shed 3 bases and J shed 1 base, with 13 bases lying between them. The germline V gene encodes CDR1 MDHEN and CDR2 SYDVKM. CDR3 residues: CASSFQPGVSYEQYF. In nucleotides, the CDR3 is TGTGCCAGCAGTTTCCAACCAGGGGTATCCTACGAGCAGTACTTC.

This clonotype appeared many times. Its ends do not fully match the called genes, so a read error is possible. The J gene is TRBJ1-3, the V gene TRBV7-6; D is perhaps TRBD1 (5 bases). The CDR3 is made up of 16 amino acids. The V gene's germline CDR1 is SGHVS and CDR2 FNYEAQ. The CDR3 nucleotides are TGTGCCAGCAGCAAACGACAGAGTCCCTCTGGAAATACCATATATTTT. Protein: CASSKRQSPSGNTIYF. The full variable domain, rest sourced from reference TRBV7-6 and TRBJ1-3, is GAGVSQSPRYKVTKRGQDVALRCDPISGHVSLYWYRQALGQGPEFLTYFNYEAQQDKSGLPNDRFSAERPEGSISTLTIQRTEQRDSAMYRCASSKRQSPSGNTIYFGEGSWLTVV.

Remarks on this clonotype: The CDR3 ends on some other residue instead of the conserved phenylalanine or tryptophan, so this is likely a read error. The CDR3 DNA reads TGTGCCAGCTCACCAAGTCCGCGGAGCACAGATACGCAGTATCTT. Protein: CASSPSPRSTDTQYL. The chain recombines TRBV18 with TRBJ2-3; D gene unclear. V was trimmed by 2 bases and J by 0 bases, leaving 9 bases between them. The germline V gene has CDR1 KGHSH and CDR2 LQKENI. This CDR3 is 15 amino acids long.

This clonotype was picked up many times. The rearrangement uses TRBV9 and TRBJ2-7; D might be TRBD1 (5 bases). This CDR3 is built from 13 residues. The V end lost 4 bases, the J end lost 4 bases, and 12 bases lay between the germline ends. Germline V gives CDR1 SGDLS, CDR2 YYNGEE. The CDR3, as DNA: TGTGCCAGCAGCCCCGGTTCAGGGTACGAGCAGTACTTC. Its translation: CASSPGSGYEQYF. Drawing the rest from reference TRBV9 and TRBJ2-7, the complete variable domain is DSGVTQTPKHLITATGQRVTLRCSPRSGDLSVYWYQQSLDQGLQFLIQYYNGEERAKGNILERFSAQQFPDLHSELNLSSLELGDSALYFCASSPGSGYEQYFGPGTRLTVT.

This clonotype occurred many times. The V and J genes are TRBV7-8 and TRBJ2-5; 14 nucleotides align to TRBD2. Germline V lookup: CDR1 SGHVS, CDR2 FQNEAQ. Trimming took 1 base from V and 3 from J; bases not matched to a gene: 1. The CDR3 spans 16 residues. The CDR3 region is CASSLGLAGGKETQYF. CDR3 DNA sequence: TGTGCCAGCAGCTTAGGACTAGCGGGAGGGAAAGAGACCCAGTACTTC. Variable domain in full (rest from reference TRBV7-8 and TRBJ2-5): GAGVSQSPRYKVAKRGQDVALRCDPISGHVSLFWYQQALGQGPEFLTYFQNEAQLDKSGLPSDRFFAERPEGSVSTLKIQRTQQEDSAVYLCASSLGLAGGKETQYFGPGTRLLVL.

This clonotype was seen many times. Mismatch with germline at one junction end may stem from a read error. The rearrangement uses TRBV3-1 and TRBJ2-3, with a weak D call TRBD2 (6 bases). The CDR3 has 14 residues. Germline CDR1 and CDR2: LGHDT and YNNKEL (reference sequence). In DNA form, the CDR3 reads TGTGCTAGCAGCCGAGCGGGCGGCACAGATACGCAGTATTTT. Residues: CASSRAGGTDTQYF.

The chain combines TRBV10-3 with TRBJ1-1; unclear D gene. The CDR3 runs to 15 residues. V lost 2 bases to trimming and J lost 1 base, with 11 bases between them. Germline V gene data show CDR1 as ENHRY and CDR2 as SYGVKD. The CDR3 loop reads CAISEVWGSNTEAFF. The CDR3 DNA reads as TGTGCCATCAGTGAGGTTTGGGGTTCGAACACTGAAGCTTTCTTT.

There are many counts of this clonotype. The V and J genes are TRBV6-2 or TRBV6-3 and TRBJ2-3, with D possibly TRBD2 on 5 matching bases. V lost 5 bases and J lost 1, with 10 bases in between. Germline CDR1 reads MNHEY; CDR2 reads SVGEGT. The CDR3 sequence is 14 residues long. The CDR3 DNA sequence: TGTGCCAGCAGTCAAAGCGGAGGCACAGATACGCAGTATTTT. Translation: CASSQSGGTDTQYF.

In its sample, this clonotype was seen many times. The chain carries TRBV7-3 and TRBJ1-5; 7 bases map to TRBD1. Germline V gene lookup returns CDR1 SGHTA and CDR2 FQGTGA. Losses at the gene ends were 5 bases for V and 7 bases for J; bases not matched to a gene: 5. This CDR3 region has 13 residues. CDR3 DNA sequence: TGTGCCAGCAGCGGACAGGCTTCCCAGCCCCAGCATTTT. The encoded protein is CASSGQASQPQHF.

The rearrangement links TRBV3-1 to TRBJ2-1, with 13 bases identical to TRBD2. The J segment lost 9 bases and the V segment lost 2 bases, leaving 4 bases of the junction unmatched. The V gene's germline CDR1 is LGHDT and CDR2 YNNKEL (reference sequence). The CDR3 extends over 15 amino acids. This CDR3 reads CASSQTSGGAGEQFF. The CDR3 nucleotides read TGTGCCAGCAGCCAAACTAGCGGGGGGGCCGGTGAGCAGTTCTTC.